Listed here are 30 T cell receptor beta chains from one sample, sequenced in a study of blood T cell repertoires in COVID-19. Only in-frame clones appear in the TCRdb table, and some are missing; sequencing was by immunoSEQ multiplex PCR. This table has about 240,000 clones, around 83% appearing once. Sequenced input: peripheral blood. The receptors shown here come from a woman aged 18-29 years with acute or convalescent COVID-19.

This clone was seen a handful of times. This chain uses TRBV5-1 with TRBJ1-3, with 7 bases identical to TRBD1. The CDR3 has 16 amino acids. CDR1 is SGHRS, CDR2 YFSETQ, per germline. The V gene end was trimmed by 2 bases and the J gene end by 1 base; junction bases not matched to a gene: 6. The CDR3 spells CASSFGQAYSGNTIYF. The CDR3 coding sequence is TGCGCCAGCAGCTTTGGACAGGCCTATTCTGGAAACACCATATATTTT.

This chain links TRBV7-8 with TRBJ1-2; D is perhaps TRBD1 (5 bases). This CDR3 comprises 15 residues. V shed 7 bases and J shed 8 bases, with 23 bases lying between them. Germline V CDR1 and CDR2: SGHVS, FQNEAQ. CDR3 sequence reads: CASIMPSDRLGGYTF. CDR3 nucleotide sequence: TGTGCCAGCATCATGCCAAGCGACAGATTGGGCGGCTACACCTTC.

The V and J genes are TRBV30 and TRBJ1-2; TRBD1 is a possible D gene (5 bases). Germline loops: CDR1 GTSNPN, CDR2 SVGIG (reference sequence). The CDR3 length is 12 residues. V lost 8 bases and J lost 1, with 11 bases in between. As DNA, the CDR3 is TGTGCCCAAACGGGGGGTAACTATGGCTACACCTTC. It encodes CAQTGGNYGYTF. Combining the CDR3 with reference TRBV30 and TRBJ1-2 gives the whole variable domain SQTIHQWPATLVQPVGSPLSLECTVEGTSNPNLYWYRQAAGRGLQLLFYSVGIGQISSEVPQNLSASRPQDRQFILSSKKLLLSDSGFYLCAQTGGNYGYTFGSGTRLTVV.

The J gene is TRBJ1-5, the V gene TRBV4-2; possible D gene TRBD1, 5 bases. Deletions cut 0 bases from V and 0 bases from J, with 18 bases between. The CDR3 sequence is 19 residues long. Germline-derived CDR1 and CDR2 are LGHNA and YNFKEQ. The CDR3 loop is CASSQDGTGGAYSNQPQHF. CDR3 in DNA: TGTGCCAGCAGCCAAGATGGAACAGGTGGGGCTTATAGCAATCAGCCCCAGCATTTT.

The J gene is TRBJ2-1, the V gene TRBV5-5; D may be TRBD1 (6 bases). Per the germline V gene, CDR1 is SGHKS and CDR2 is YYEKEE (reference sequence). The CDR3 runs 14 residues. V was pared by 0 bases and J by 2 bases, with 6 bases between. CDR3 region: CASSLDRAYNEQFF. CDR3 in DNA: TGTGCCAGCAGCTTGGACAGGGCCTACAATGAGCAGTTCTTC.

The CDR3 nucleotides read TGTGCCAGCAGTTACTCGATCACAGAAGCTTTCTTT. Its translation is CASSYSITEAFF. The chain combines TRBV6-2 or TRBV6-3 with TRBJ1-1; the D is unclear. The V gene lost 0 bases and the J gene lost 8 bases, with 7 bases spanning the gap. The CDR3 sequence is 12 residues long. Germline CDR1 MNHEY, CDR2 SVGEGT.

The count of this clone is one. This chain joins TRBV24-1 and TRBJ2-3; D gene unclear. Deletions cut 4 bases from V and 0 bases from J, with 10 bases between. Germline lookup yields CDR1 KGHDR and CDR2 SFDVKD. This CDR3 contains 15 residues. CDR3 in DNA: TGTGCCACCAGTGAGATCGGTACTAGCACAGATACGCAGTATTTT. Its translation: CATSEIGTSTDTQYF.

Only one count was recorded for this clone. This chain uses TRBV2 with TRBJ2-7, with 9 bases aligning to TRBD1. The CDR3 totals 14 residues. CDR1 SNHLY and CDR2 FYNNEI come from the germline V gene. The junction had 10 bases not matched to a gene; V was cut back by 10 bases and J by 3 bases. The CDR3 DNA follows: TGTGCCACCGGACAGGGGACCTCCCTCTACGAGCAGTACTTC. It translates to CATGQGTSLYEQYF.

V and J are TRBV4-3 and TRBJ1-2, with 7 positions matching TRBD1. The J segment lost 5 bases and the V segment lost 2 bases, leaving 11 bases of the junction unmatched. Germline CDR1 LGHNA, CDR2 YSLEER. The CDR3 contains 16 residues. This CDR3 reads CASSQRTGDSGYGYTF. The CDR3 DNA reads TGCGCCAGCAGCCAACGTACAGGGGATTCGGGGTATGGCTACACCTTC.

The chain has TRBV6-5 and TRBJ2-1; TRBD2 aligns across 7 bases. CDR3 length: 15 residues. J lost 4 bases, V lost 0 bases, and 3 bases had no gene match. CDR1 is MNHEY, CDR2 SVGAGI, per germline. The DNA for the CDR3 is TGTGCCAGCAGTTACTCGACTAGCCCTTACAATGAGCAGTTCTTC. Translation: CASSYSTSPYNEQFF.

The chain uses TRBV5-1 and TRBJ2-2, with a weak D call TRBD2 (5 bases). Trimming took off 0 bases at V and 6 bases at J, with 12 bases between the two ends. The CDR3 spans 15 residues. Per the germline V gene, CDR1 is SGHRS and CDR2 is YFSETQ. The CDR3 spells CASSLATSTAGELFF. The CDR3 nucleotides read TGCGCCAGCAGCTTGGCAACTAGTACCGCCGGGGAGCTGTTTTTT.

The chain employs TRBV5-1 and TRBJ2-2, with 7 bases lining up with TRBD2. Germline loops: CDR1 SGHRS, CDR2 YFSETQ. The CDR3 is 16 amino acids. Unmatched junction bases numbered 6, after V lost 0 bases and J lost 4 bases. CDR3 residues: CASSLGSGRATGELFF. The CDR3 nucleotides are TGCGCCAGCAGCTTGGGATCGGGGAGGGCCACCGGGGAGCTGTTTTTT.

About this clone: At one boundary the junction diverges from the germline segment, which might be a read error. V and J are TRBV5-6 and TRBJ2-1, with TRBD2 identical over 9 bases. The CDR3 extends over 15 amino acids. Germline CDR1 SGHDT, CDR2 YYEEEE. CDR3 in amino acids: CASSLVVVAGEEKIF. The CDR3 region has the DNA TGTGCCAGCAGCTTGGTCGTAGTAGCGGGAGAGGAGAAGATCTTC.

The chain recombines TRBV27 with TRBJ2-7; possibly TRBD2 for D (5 bases). V dropped 8 bases and J dropped 3 bases, with 23 bases sitting between them. This CDR3 contains 16 residues. Looked up from germline, CDR1 is MNHEY and CDR2 is SMNVEV (reference sequence). CDR3: CASGTSSTGYYYEQYF. CDR3 bases: TGTGCCAGCGGTACATCGAGTACGGGGTACTACTACGAGCAGTACTTC.

The V call is TRBV3-1 (or the pseudogene TRBV3-2), the J call TRBJ2-5; D possibly corresponds to TRBD2 (5 bases). Trimming shortened V by 1 base and J by 3 bases, and 9 bases separated the two germline ends. This CDR3 has 14 residues. Germline values: CDR1 LGHDT, CDR2 YNNKEL (reference sequence). CDR3 region: CASSQAPAEETQYF. The CDR3 coding sequence is TGTGCCAGCAGCCAAGCCCCAGCGGAAGAGACCCAGTACTTC.

The V call is TRBV5-1, the J call TRBJ2-1; 12 positions agree with TRBD1. The CDR3 length is 16 residues. V was clipped by 4 bases and J by 6 bases; unmatched bases: 8. Germline V lookup: CDR1 SGHRS, CDR2 YFSETQ. CDR3 DNA sequence: TGCGCCAGCAGCGTGGCGGGACAGGGGGCCGTCAATGAGCAGTTCTTC. Amino acid sequence: CASSVAGQGAVNEQFF.

The chain uses TRBV19 and TRBJ2-3; D unclear. Trimming took off 10 bases at V and 6 bases at J, with 14 bases between the two ends. The CDR3 contains 12 residues. Per germline, CDR1 LNHDA and CDR2 SQIVND (reference sequence). The CDR3 spells CATKESGDTQYF. For the CDR3, the DNA is TGTGCCACTAAGGAATCCGGGGATACGCAGTATTTT.

There are a few counts of this clone. This chain uses TRBV25-1 with TRBJ2-5; 16 positions agree with TRBD2. Trimming at V came to 3 bases and at J to 5 bases, leaving 3 bases not matched to a gene. CDR3 length: 16 amino acids. Per the germline V gene, CDR1 is MGHDK and CDR2 is SYGVNS. The chain's CDR3 is CASSEGLAGGRETQYF. CDR3 nucleotides: TGTGCCAGCAGTGAGGGACTAGCGGGAGGGCGGGAGACCCAGTACTTC. Using reference TRBV25-1 and TRBJ2-5 for the parts outside the CDR3, the full variable domain is EADIYQTPRYLVIGTGKKITLECSQTMGHDKMYWYQQDPGMELHLIHYSYGVNSTEKGDLSSESTVSRIRTEHFPLTLESARPSHTSQYLCASSEGLAGGRETQYFGPGTRLLVL.

The chain uses TRBV5-8 and TRBJ2-2, with TRBD2 matching 8 bases. CDR3 size: 16 residues. The trim removed 0 bases at V and 5 bases at J, leaving 6 bases unmatched. Germline-derived CDR1 and CDR2 are SGHTS and YDEGEE. For the CDR3, the DNA is TGTGCCAGCAGCTTGGGGACTAGCTATTCGACCGGGGAGCTGTTTTTT. Protein product: CASSLGTSYSTGELFF.

The chain couples TRBV4-1 to TRBJ2-1; 11 bases map to TRBD2. Germline V gives CDR1 MGHRA, CDR2 YSYEKL. V gave up 0 bases and J gave up 4 bases; unmatched junction bases: 5. The CDR3 has 17 residues. In nucleotides, the CDR3 is TGCGCCAGCAGCCAAGATTCGGGGACTAGCGGATACAATGAGCAGTTCTTC. This gives the protein CASSQDSGTSGYNEQFF.

This clone came up once. In DNA form, the CDR3 reads TGCGCCAGCAGCCAAGAAGGTGGGCCCCCCTACGAGCAGTACTTC. Translating gives CASSQEGGPPYEQYF. The chain joins TRBV4-3 to TRBJ2-7; D unresolved. The length of the CDR3 is 15 residues. V dropped 0 bases and J dropped 2 bases, with 11 bases sitting between them. Looked up from germline, CDR1 is LGHNA and CDR2 is YSLEER.

The rearrangement links TRBV6-5 to TRBJ1-3; 8 bases line up with TRBD1. V was clipped by 2 bases and J by 9 bases; unmatched bases: 6. The germline V gene encodes CDR1 MNHEY and CDR2 SVGAGI. CDR3 length: 14 amino acids. Here the CDR3 reads CASSYTGQGATIYF. The CDR3, as DNA: TGTGCCAGCAGTTACACTGGACAGGGAGCCACCATATATTTT.

The gene calls are TRBV11-2 and TRBJ2-1; 10 bases are a match to TRBD2. The CDR3 has 17 amino acids. The germline V gene has CDR1 SGHAT and CDR2 FQNNGV. The ends lost 1 base at V and 8 bases at J; junction bases unmatched: 11. The CDR3 coding sequence is TGTGCCAGCAGCTTAGCCCTAGCGGGAGCGGGTGAGGATGAGCAGTTCTTC. It encodes CASSLALAGAGEDEQFF.

The rearrangement links TRBV29-1 to TRBJ2-5; the D gene is possibly TRBD2 (5 bases). There are 13 residues in the CDR3. The germline CDR1 and CDR2 sequences are SQVTM and ANQGSEA. V was cut by 7 bases and J by 5 bases, with 17 bases left in between. The CDR3 nucleotides read TGCAGCGCTGCCACCTCTGGCGGGGAGACCCAGTACTTC. Translation gives CSAATSGGETQYF. The complete variable domain, with remaining parts taken from reference TRBV29-1 and TRBJ2-5, reads SAVISQKPSRDICQRGTSLTIQCQVDSQVTMMFWYRQQPGQSLTLIATANQGSEATYESGFVIDKFPISRPNLTFSTLTVSNMSPEDSSIYLCSAATSGGETQYFGPGTRLLVL.

J is TRBJ1-2 and V is TRBV29-1; 11 bases map to TRBD1. The CDR3 is made up of 12 amino acids. Trimming removed 7 bases from V and 7 bases from J; junction bases left unmatched: 5. Germline V gene data show CDR1 as SQVTM and CDR2 as ANQGSEA. The CDR3 nucleotides read TGCAGCGCCACGGGACAGGGGGGTGGCTACACCTTC. Amino acids: CSATGQGGGYTF. The full variable domain, rest sourced from reference TRBV29-1 and TRBJ1-2, is SAVISQKPSRDICQRGTSLTIQCQVDSQVTMMFWYRQQPGQSLTLIATANQGSEATYESGFVIDKFPISRPNLTFSTLTVSNMSPEDSSIYLCSATGQGGGYTFGSGTRLTVV.

This clone appeared a few times. J is TRBJ2-7 and V is TRBV19; tentatively, D is TRBD2 (6 bases). This CDR3 has 16 residues. V was trimmed by 7 bases and J by 1 base, leaving 20 bases between them. In germline, CDR1 is LNHDA, CDR2 SQIVND (reference sequence). DNA for the CDR3: TGTGCCAGTAACGATGGCGCCGCGGGATTTTCCTACGAGCAGTACTTC. It codes for CASNDGAAGFSYEQYF.

The rearrangement joins TRBV27 to TRBJ1-6; 9 bases line up with TRBD1. From germline, CDR1 is MNHEY and CDR2 SMNVEV (reference sequence). The CDR3 is 14 residues long. Losses at the gene ends were 5 bases for V and 8 bases for J; bases not matched to a gene: 4. CDR3: CASSLGQGYSPLHF. The CDR3 DNA follows: TGTGCCAGCAGTCTGGGACAGGGCTATTCACCCCTCCACTTT.

The sample holds a few counts of this clone. Germline is not matched at one junction end, which may reflect a read error. The chain combines TRBV6-1 with TRBJ1-5; perhaps TRBD1 as D (6 bases). CDR1 and CDR2 from the germline V gene are MNHNS and SASEGT. The CDR3 runs 14 residues. CDR3 in DNA: TGTGCCAGCAGCGAAGGGGGAGGGCCCCAGCCCCAGCATTTT. It is translated as CASSEGGGPQPQHF.

The chain links TRBV18 to TRBJ2-3; TRBD2 matches at 7 bases. CDR3 size: 16 residues. Trimming took 4 bases from V and 3 from J; bases not matched to a gene: 10. From germline, CDR1 is KGHSH and CDR2 LQKENI. Here the CDR3 reads CASSLASGIGTDTQYF. The CDR3 region has the DNA TGTGCCAGCTCACTCGCAAGCGGGATAGGTACAGATACGCAGTATTTT. The entire variable domain, with the rest obtained from reference TRBV18 and TRBJ2-3, is as follows: NAGVMQNPRHLVRRRGQEARLRCSPMKGHSHVYWYRQLPEEGLKFMVYLQKENIIDESGMPKERFSAEFPKEGPSILRIQQVVRGDSAAYFCASSLASGIGTDTQYFGPGTRLTVL.

The chain combines TRBV19 with TRBJ2-1, with TRBD1 matching 9 bases. Germline assignment: CDR1 LNHDA and CDR2 SQIVND (reference sequence). CDR3 length: 16 amino acids. V shed 2 bases, J shed 8 bases, and the junction held 10 bases outside the gene matches. CDR3 nucleotides: TGTGCCAGTAGTATATCCGGGACAGGGTATGATGATGAGCAGTTCTTC. Amino acid sequence: CASSISGTGYDDEQFF.